This entry is about one TCR beta chain. The CDR3 consists of 16 residues. Trimming stripped 1 base from V and 6 bases from J, with 13 bases between. The V gene's germline CDR1 is MDHEN and CDR2 SYDVKM. This entry belongs to a study of human versus mouse CDR3 diversity and MHC coevolution. Sequenced by immunoSEQ multiplex PCR; TCRdb stores in-frame clones only, minus some. The sample holds some 80,000 clones, roughly 92% seen once. The chain joins TRBV28 to TRBJ1-6, with a tentative D call TRBD1 (5 bases). This clonotype originated in a person aged 30 to 69 in good health. Sequencing was done on a sample of naive CD4+ T cells from blood. The subset: CD45RO-negative CD62L-positive naive CD4 T cells. The chain's CDR3 is CASSLSAGGGNSPLHF. The CDR3 nucleotides are TGTGCCAGCAGTTTATCGGCCGGCGGGGGTAATTCACCCCTCCACTTT.